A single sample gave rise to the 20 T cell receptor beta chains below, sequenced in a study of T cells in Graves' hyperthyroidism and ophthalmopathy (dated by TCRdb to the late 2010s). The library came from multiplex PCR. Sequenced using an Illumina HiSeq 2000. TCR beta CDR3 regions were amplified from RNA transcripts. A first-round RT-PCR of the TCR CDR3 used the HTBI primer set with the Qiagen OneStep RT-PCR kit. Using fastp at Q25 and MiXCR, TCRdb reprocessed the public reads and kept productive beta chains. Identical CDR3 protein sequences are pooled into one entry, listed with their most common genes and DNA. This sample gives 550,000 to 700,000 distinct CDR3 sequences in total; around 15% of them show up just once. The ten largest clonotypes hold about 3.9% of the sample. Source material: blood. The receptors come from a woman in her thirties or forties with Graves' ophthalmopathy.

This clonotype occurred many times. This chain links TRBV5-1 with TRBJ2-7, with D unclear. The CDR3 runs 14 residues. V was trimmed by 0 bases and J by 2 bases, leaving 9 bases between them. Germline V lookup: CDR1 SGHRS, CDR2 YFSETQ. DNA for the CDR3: TGCGCCAGCAGCTTGGGACATCTAGCCTACGAGCAGTACTTC. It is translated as CASSLGHLAYEQYF.

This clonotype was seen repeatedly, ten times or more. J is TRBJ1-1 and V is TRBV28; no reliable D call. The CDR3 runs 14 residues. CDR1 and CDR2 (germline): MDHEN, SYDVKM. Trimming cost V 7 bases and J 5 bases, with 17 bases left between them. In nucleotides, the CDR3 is TGTGCCAGCACCCCGGCGGGCGCGTGGACTGAAGCTTTCTTT. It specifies CASTPAGAWTEAFF.

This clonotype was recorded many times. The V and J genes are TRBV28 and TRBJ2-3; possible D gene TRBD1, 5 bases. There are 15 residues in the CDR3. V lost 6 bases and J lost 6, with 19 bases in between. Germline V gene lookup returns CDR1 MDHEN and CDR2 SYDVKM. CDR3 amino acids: CASRLSLQGSDTQYF. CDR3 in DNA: TGTGCCAGCAGGCTTTCTCTTCAGGGTTCCGATACGCAGTATTTT.

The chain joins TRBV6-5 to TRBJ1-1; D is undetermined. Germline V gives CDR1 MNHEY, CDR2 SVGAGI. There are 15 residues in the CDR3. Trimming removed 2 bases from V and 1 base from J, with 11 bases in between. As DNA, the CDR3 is TGTGCCAGCAGTTACGGTGTAAGAGGGAACACTGAAGCTTTCTTT. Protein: CASSYGVRGNTEAFF.

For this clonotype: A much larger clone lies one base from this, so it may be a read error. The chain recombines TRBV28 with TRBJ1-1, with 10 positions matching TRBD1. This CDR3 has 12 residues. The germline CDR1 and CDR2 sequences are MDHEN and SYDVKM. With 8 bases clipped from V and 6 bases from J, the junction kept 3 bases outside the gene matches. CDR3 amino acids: CASAGTGAEAFF. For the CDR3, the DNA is TGTGCCAGCGCCGGGACAGGGGCTGAAGCTTTCTTT.

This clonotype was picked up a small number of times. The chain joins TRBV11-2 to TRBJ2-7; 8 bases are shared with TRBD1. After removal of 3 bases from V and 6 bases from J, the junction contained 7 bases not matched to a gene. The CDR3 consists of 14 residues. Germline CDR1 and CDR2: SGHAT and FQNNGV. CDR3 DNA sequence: TGTGCCAGCAGCTTGTCAGGGGGCGTGGGCGAGCAGTACTTC. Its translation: CASSLSGGVGEQYF.

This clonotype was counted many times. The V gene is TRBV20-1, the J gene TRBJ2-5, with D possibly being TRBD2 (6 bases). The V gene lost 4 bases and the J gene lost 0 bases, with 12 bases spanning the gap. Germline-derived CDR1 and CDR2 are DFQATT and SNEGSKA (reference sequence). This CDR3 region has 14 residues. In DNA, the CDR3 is TGCAGTGCTAAAGGGACTTCGTACCAAGAGACCCAGTACTTC. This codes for CSAKGTSYQETQYF.

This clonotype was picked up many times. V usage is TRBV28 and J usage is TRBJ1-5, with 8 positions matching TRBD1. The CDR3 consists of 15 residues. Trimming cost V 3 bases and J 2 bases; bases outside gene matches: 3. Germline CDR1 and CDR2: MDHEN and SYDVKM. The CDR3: CASSFVGQGNQPQHF. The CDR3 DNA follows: TGTGCCAGCAGTTTTGTGGGACAGGGCAATCAGCCCCAGCATTTT.

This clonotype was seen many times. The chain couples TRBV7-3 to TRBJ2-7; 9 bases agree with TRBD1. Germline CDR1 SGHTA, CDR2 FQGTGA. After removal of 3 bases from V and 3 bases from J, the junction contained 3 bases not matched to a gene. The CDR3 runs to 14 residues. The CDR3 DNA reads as TGTGCCAGCAGCTTTACAGGGGGCGGCTACGAGCAGTACTTC. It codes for CASSFTGGGYEQYF.

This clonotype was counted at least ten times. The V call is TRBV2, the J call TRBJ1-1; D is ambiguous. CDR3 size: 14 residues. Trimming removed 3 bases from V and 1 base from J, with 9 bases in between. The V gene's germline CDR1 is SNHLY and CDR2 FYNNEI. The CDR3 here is CASSDRRTNTEAFF. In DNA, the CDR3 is TGTGCCAGCAGTGACAGGCGGACGAACACTGAAGCTTTCTTT.

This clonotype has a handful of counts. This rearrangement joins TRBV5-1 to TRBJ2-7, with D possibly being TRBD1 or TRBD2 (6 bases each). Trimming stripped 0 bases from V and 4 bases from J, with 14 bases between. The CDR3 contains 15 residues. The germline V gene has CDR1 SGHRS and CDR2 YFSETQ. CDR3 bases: TGCGCCAGCAGCTTGGGGGCGCGGGACAAGTACGAGCAGTACTTC. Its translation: CASSLGARDKYEQYF.

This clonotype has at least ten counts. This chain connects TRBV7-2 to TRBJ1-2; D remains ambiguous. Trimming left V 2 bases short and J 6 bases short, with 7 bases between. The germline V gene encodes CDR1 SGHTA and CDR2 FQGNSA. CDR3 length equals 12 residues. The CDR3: CASSLRGDGYTF. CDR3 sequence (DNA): TGTGCCAGCAGCTTACGTGGGGATGGCTACACCTTC.

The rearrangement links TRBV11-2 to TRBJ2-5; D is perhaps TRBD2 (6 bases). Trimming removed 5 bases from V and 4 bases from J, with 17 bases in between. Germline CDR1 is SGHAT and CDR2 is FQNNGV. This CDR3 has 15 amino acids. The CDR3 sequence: CASSPVHGGIETQYF. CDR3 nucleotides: TGTGCCAGCAGCCCAGTCCACGGGGGAATAGAGACCCAGTACTTC.

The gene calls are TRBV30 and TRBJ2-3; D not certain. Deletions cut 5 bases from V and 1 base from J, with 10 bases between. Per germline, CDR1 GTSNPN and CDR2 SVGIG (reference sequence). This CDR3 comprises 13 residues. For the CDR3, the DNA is TGTGCCTGGGTAGAAGGCGGCACAGATACGCAGTATTTT. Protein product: CAWVEGGTDTQYF.

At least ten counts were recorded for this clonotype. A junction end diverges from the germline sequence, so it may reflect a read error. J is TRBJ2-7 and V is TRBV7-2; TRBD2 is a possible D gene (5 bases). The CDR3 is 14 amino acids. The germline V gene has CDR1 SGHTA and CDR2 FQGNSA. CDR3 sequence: CASSLAEVSHEQYF. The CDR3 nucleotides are TGTGCCAGCAGCTTAGCGGAGGTCTCCCACGAGCAGTACTTC.

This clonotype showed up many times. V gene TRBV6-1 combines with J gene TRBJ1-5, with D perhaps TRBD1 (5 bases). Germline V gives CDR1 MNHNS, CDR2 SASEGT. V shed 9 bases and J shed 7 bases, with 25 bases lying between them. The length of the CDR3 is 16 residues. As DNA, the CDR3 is TGTGCCAGTATTAGAGGTTTAGACAGCCCCAGGCAGCCCCAGCATTTT. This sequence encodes CASIRGLDSPRQPQHF.

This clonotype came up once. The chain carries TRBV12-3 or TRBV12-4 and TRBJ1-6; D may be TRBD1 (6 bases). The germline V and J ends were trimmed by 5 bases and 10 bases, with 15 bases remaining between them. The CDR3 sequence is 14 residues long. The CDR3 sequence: CASSPGTSVSPLHF. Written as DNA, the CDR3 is TGTGCCAGCAGTCCCGGGACATCTGTCTCACCCCTCCACTTT.

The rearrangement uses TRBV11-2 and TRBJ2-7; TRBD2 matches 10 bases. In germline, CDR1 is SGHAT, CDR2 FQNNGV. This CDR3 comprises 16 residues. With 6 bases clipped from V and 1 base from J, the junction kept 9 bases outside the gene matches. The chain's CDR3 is CASSFGLAEKSYEQYF. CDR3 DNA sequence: TGTGCCAGCAGTTTTGGACTAGCGGAAAAATCCTACGAGCAGTACTTC.

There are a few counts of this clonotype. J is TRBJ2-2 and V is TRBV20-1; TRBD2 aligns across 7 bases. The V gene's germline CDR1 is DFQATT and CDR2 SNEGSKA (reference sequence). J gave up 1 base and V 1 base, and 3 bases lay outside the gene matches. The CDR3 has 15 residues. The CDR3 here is CSARGGGRNTGELFF. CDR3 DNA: TGCAGTGCTAGAGGGGGCGGGAGGAACACCGGGGAGCTGTTTTTT.

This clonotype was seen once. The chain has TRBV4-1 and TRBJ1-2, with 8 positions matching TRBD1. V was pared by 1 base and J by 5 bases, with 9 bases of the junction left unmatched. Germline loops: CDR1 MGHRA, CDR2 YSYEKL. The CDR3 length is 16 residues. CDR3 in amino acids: CASSQVADRDRYGYTF. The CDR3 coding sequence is TGCGCCAGCAGCCAAGTCGCGGACAGGGATAGGTATGGCTACACCTTC.